These 10 T cell receptor beta chains were all obtained from the same sample, sequenced in a study of T-cell reconstitution after alpha-beta-depleted transplantation in children. Preparing the TCRbeta library involved the use of unique molecular identifiers. TCRdb independently ran MiXCR on the PCR reads; one entry per CDR3 protein. The table shows approximately 640,000 distinct CDR3 sequences, with around a sixth occurring only once. Sequenced material: PBMCs from the stem cell graft donor, taken from the stem cell graft. Receptors were obtained from a human donor who donated a stem cell graft to a child with acute myeloid leukemia.

The chain combines TRBV11-2 with TRBJ2-1, with TRBD2 matching 7 bases. V was clipped by 5 bases and J by 8 bases; unmatched bases: 21. This CDR3 has 18 amino acids. CDR1 is SGHAT and CDR2 is FQNNGV in the germline V gene. CDR3 DNA sequence: TGTGCCAGCAGCCCACCATTAACCCTAGCGGCCCCTCAGGATGAGCAGTTCTTC. This encodes CASSPPLTLAAPQDEQFF.

This clonotype appeared many times. V is TRBV20-1 and J is TRBJ2-2; 9 positions agree with TRBD1. In germline, CDR1 is DFQATT, CDR2 SNEGSKA (reference sequence). The CDR3 is 15 amino acids. The V and J ends lost 0 bases and 6 bases, in that order; junction bases with no gene match: 5. CDR3 amino acids: CSARDWGQGSGELFF. The CDR3 DNA reads TGCAGTGCTAGAGATTGGGGACAGGGCTCCGGGGAGCTGTTTTTT.

This clonotype was recorded at least ten times. The rearrangement links TRBV20-1 to TRBJ2-4, with no clear D. The CDR3 sequence is 15 residues long. Germline values: CDR1 DFQATT, CDR2 SNEGSKA (reference sequence). Trimming pared 3 bases from V and 0 bases from J, leaving 12 bases between. The CDR3 region has the DNA TGCAGTGCTAGCCCCTGGGATTCAGCCAAAAACATTCAGTACTTC. Translated, it gives CSASPWDSAKNIQYF.

This clonotype appeared many times. This chain joins TRBV29-1 and TRBJ2-1; possible D gene TRBD2, 7 bases. The CDR3 runs to 15 residues. V was trimmed by 2 bases and J by 6 bases, leaving 17 bases between them. Germline V gene sequence: CDR1 SQVTM, CDR2 ANQGSEA. This CDR3 reads CSVELTGGRINEQFF. As DNA, the CDR3 is TGCAGCGTTGAATTAACGGGGGGCCGGATCAATGAGCAGTTCTTC.

The J gene is TRBJ2-5, the V gene TRBV10-2; 8 nucleotides agree with TRBD2. V lost 6 bases, J lost 2 bases, and 11 bases stayed unmatched. Germline lookup yields CDR1 WSHSY and CDR2 SAAADI. The length of the CDR3 is 16 residues. CDR3 in DNA: TGCGCCAGCAGCACTTTTGGACTAGCTGAGCAAGAGACCCAGTACTTC. Translating it yields CASSTFGLAEQETQYF.

In its sample, this clonotype was seen many times. The V and J genes are TRBV5-1 and TRBJ2-1; D perhaps matches TRBD2 (6 bases). The V and J ends lost 1 base and 0 bases respectively, with 14 bases between them. The V gene's germline CDR1 is SGHRS and CDR2 YFSETQ. The CDR3 is 17 residues long. The CDR3 region is CASSLSGTPNSYNEQFF. The CDR3 DNA sequence: TGCGCCAGCAGCTTGTCAGGGACTCCTAACTCCTACAATGAGCAGTTCTTC. The full variable domain, completed using reference TRBV5-1 and TRBJ2-1, is KAGVTQTPRYLIKTRGQQVTLSCSPISGHRSVSWYQQTPGQGLQFLFEYFSETQRNKGNFPGRFSGRQFSNSRSEMNVSTLELGDSALYLCASSLSGTPNSYNEQFFGPGTRLTVL.

This clonotype has a count of ten or more. Written as DNA, the CDR3 is TGCGCCAGCAGCCCGGACAGGGGGCATGAGACCCAGTACTTC. It yields the protein CASSPDRGHETQYF. The rearrangement joins TRBV5-1 to TRBJ2-5; 11 nucleotides match TRBD1. Germline trimming cut 4 bases from V and 5 bases from J; bases unmatched to any gene: 4. CDR1 is SGHRS and CDR2 is YFSETQ in the germline V gene. The CDR3 loop spans 14 amino acids.

Details on this clonotype: The final CDR3 position lacks the conserved phenylalanine or tryptophan, pointing to a likely read error. The V gene is TRBV7-3, the J gene TRBJ2-3, with D possibly TRBD2 on 7 matching bases. Trimming pared 5 bases from V and 4 bases from J, leaving 16 bases between. CDR1 is SGHTA, CDR2 FQGTGA, per germline. The CDR3 has 15 residues. In nucleotides, the CDR3 is TGTGCCAGCAGCCATCTGGGGGGGCCAGCAGATACGCAGTATGTT. Protein product: CASSHLGGPADTQYV.

V usage is TRBV2 and J usage is TRBJ1-6; D call uncertain. Germline assignment: CDR1 SNHLY and CDR2 FYNNEI. V lost 5 bases and J lost 7, with 12 bases in between. This CDR3 has 14 residues. CDR3 residues: CASSPISRNSPLHF. The CDR3 DNA reads TGTGCCAGCAGTCCGATCAGTCGGAATTCACCCCTCCACTTT.

The V call is TRBV27, the J call TRBJ1-6; 8 bases are a match to TRBD1. The CDR3 totals 15 residues. Per the germline V gene, CDR1 is MNHEY and CDR2 is SMNVEV (reference sequence). J was trimmed by 9 bases and V by 9 bases; bases with no gene match: 13. Written as DNA, the CDR3 is TGTGCCAGTGCCCGCGGGACAGGTCGTTCTTCACCCCTCCACTTT. Its protein product is CASARGTGRSSPLHF.